This is a list of T cell receptor beta chains from one sample in a study of blood T cell repertoires in COVID-19. The protocol was immunoSEQ multiplex PCR, while the TCRdb copy is restricted to in-frame clones and leaves out a portion. The sample includes a few hundred thousand clones, 70% to 90% of them seen just once. The sample comprised PBMCs or T cells enriched from blood (not recorded which). These TCRs come from a woman between 45 and 60 years old who had been exposed to COVID-19. The CDR3 runs from the conserved cysteine through the conserved F or W. The order of the fields is clone size, J gene, D gene, V gene, CDR3 DNA, CDR3 protein. D genes are given only for firm matches. Size tells how often a clone was seen (once, few, many) or the class of an expanded clone, and some rows leave it out.

clone size: -
J gene: TRBJ1-1
D gene: TRBD1
V gene: TRBV5-5
CDR3 DNA: TGTGCCAGCAACGGACAGGGGGTGTCTGCCACTGAAGCTTTCTTT
CDR3 protein: CASNGQGVSATEAFF

clone size: -
J gene: TRBJ2-5
D gene: -
V gene: TRBV3-1/TRBV3-2
CDR3 DNA: TGTGCCAGCAGCCCGTCCCCGGGGGTGAGCCAAGAGACCCAGTACTTC
CDR3 protein: CASSPSPGVSQETQYF

clone size: once
J gene: TRBJ1-1
D gene: -
V gene: TRBV5-4
CDR3 DNA: TGTGCCAGCAGCTTGGGCGGCACGGACACTGAAGCTTTCTTT
CDR3 protein: CASSLGGTDTEAFF

clone size: -
J gene: TRBJ1-1
D gene: -
V gene: TRBV20-1
CDR3 DNA: TGCAGTGCTGGGCCGATGACTGAAGCTTTCTTT
CDR3 protein: CSAGPMTEAFF

clone size: -
J gene: TRBJ2-1
D gene: TRBD1
V gene: TRBV5-6
CDR3 DNA: TGTGCCAGCAGCAACGAAGGGACAGGGATGAATGAGCAGTTCTTC
CDR3 protein: CASSNEGTGMNEQFF

clone size: -
J gene: TRBJ2-3
D gene: TRBD2
V gene: TRBV6-2/TRBV6-3
CDR3 DNA: TGTGCCAGCAGTTACTCGCCGGGACTAGCGGGGACCACAGATACGCAGTATTTT
CDR3 protein: CASSYSPGLAGTTDTQYF

clone size: -
J gene: TRBJ2-1
D gene: TRBD2
V gene: TRBV29-1
CDR3 DNA: TGCAGCGTTGGACCTAGCGGGGGTTACAATGAGCAGTTCTTC
CDR3 protein: CSVGPSGGYNEQFF

clone size: -
J gene: TRBJ1-6
D gene: -
V gene: TRBV27
CDR3 DNA: TGTGCCAGCAGTTTCTCCCAGGGGATGAGCTCACCCCTCCACTTT
CDR3 protein: CASSFSQGMSSPLHF

clone size: -
J gene: TRBJ1-4
D gene: -
V gene: TRBV4-1
CDR3 DNA: TGCGCCAGCAGCCAAGATTGGGGGCAGGGTAATGAAAAACTGTTTTTT
CDR3 protein: CASSQDWGQGNEKLFF

clone size: -
J gene: TRBJ1-5
D gene: -
V gene: TRBV6-1
CDR3 DNA: TGTGCCAGCAGTGAAGCGCTACGACAGCCCCAGCATTTT
CDR3 protein: CASSEALRQPQHF

clone size: few
J gene: TRBJ2-1
D gene: TRBD2
V gene: TRBV3-1/TRBV3-2
CDR3 DNA: TGTGCCAGCAGCCCTTTAGCGGGGGCGAACAATGAGCAGTTCTTC
CDR3 protein: CASSPLAGANNEQFF

clone size: -
J gene: TRBJ2-5
D gene: -
V gene: TRBV7-2
CDR3 DNA: TGTGCCAGCAGCCGCGGGGCCTCCCTGGGAGAGACCCAGTACTTC
CDR3 protein: CASSRGASLGETQYF

clone size: -
J gene: TRBJ2-7
D gene: -
V gene: TRBV10-3
CDR3 DNA: TGTGCCATCAATGGGGCCCCTATTGGCGAGCAGTACTTC
CDR3 protein: CAINGAPIGEQYF

clone size: -
J gene: TRBJ1-2
D gene: TRBD1
V gene: TRBV27
CDR3 DNA: TGTGCCAGCAGCGGACAGGGCTTATATGGCTACACCTTC
CDR3 protein: CASSGQGLYGYTF

clone size: -
J gene: TRBJ2-7
D gene: -
V gene: TRBV11-1
CDR3 DNA: TGTGCCAGCAGCTTAGCCCCCCCAGGGGCCATCTACTACGAGCAGTACTTC
CDR3 protein: CASSLAPPGAIYYEQYF

clone size: -
J gene: TRBJ1-1
D gene: -
V gene: TRBV30
CDR3 DNA: TGTGCCTGGAGTGAAGGGAGGGGAGCTTTCTTT
CDR3 protein: CAWSEGRGAFF

clone size: -
J gene: TRBJ1-2
D gene: TRBD1
V gene: TRBV24-1
CDR3 DNA: TGTGCCACCAGTGAGCAGGACAGGATCTACACCTTC
CDR3 protein: CATSEQDRIYTF